This TCR beta chain was captured in a study of shared clonotypes between healthy human individuals. Splitting of CD4+ cells produced CD45RA+ naive and CD45RA-negative memory subsets. The method was immunoSEQ multiplex PCR; TCRdb's version includes in-frame clones alone and lacks a portion of them. Of over a million clones listed, approximately 98.5% are singletons. CDR3 size: 15 residues. Germline CDR1 is SGHAT and CDR2 is FQNNGV. Deletions cut 2 bases from V and 1 base from J, with 11 bases between. This chain joins TRBV11-2 and TRBJ1-2; perhaps TRBD1 as D (5 bases). Sequenced material: naive CD4+ T cells sorted from blood. Subset noted: CD45RA+ positively selected. The TCR comes from a man younger than 45 in good health. CDR3 DNA sequence: TGTGCCAGCAGCTTAACGGGGGGAGGTAACTATGGCTACACCTTC. As protein: CASSLTGGGNYGYTF.